This TCR beta chain is from a study of T-cell reconstitution after alpha-beta-depleted transplantation in children. Unique molecular identifiers were incorporated into the prepared TCRbeta library. MiXCR, applied by TCRdb to the PCR reads, yields one record per CDR3 protein. Of roughly 100,000 distinct CDR3 sequences in the sample, approximately 8% were seen once. Findings and limits, study-wide: Several hundred graft clones that had expanded were reportedly the source of alpha-beta T cells about two months after transplant. T-cell numbers and diversity one year post-transplant derived largely from freshly generated T cells. Surviving recipient T cells and thymic progenitors produced the high day-60 TCRbeta diversity seen in some patients.

This CDR3 is 16 amino acids long. Trimming shortened V by 2 bases and J by 4 bases, and 15 bases separated the two germline ends. Germline V lookup: CDR1 LNHDA, CDR2 SQIVND (reference sequence). This clonotype appeared a few times. What it recognizes is unknown. This clonotype was sampled from a boy aged 2 to 10 with acute lymphoblastic leukemia, due to receive a stem cell transplant. The chain employs TRBV19 and TRBJ1-5; unclear D gene. This sample comprised PBMCs, obtained before TCRalphabeta/CD19-depleted stem cell transplant. This chain's CDR3 is CASSILESVGNQPQHF. The CDR3 DNA reads as TGTGCCAGTAGTATACTCGAGTCGGTGGGTAATCAGCCCCAGCATTTT.